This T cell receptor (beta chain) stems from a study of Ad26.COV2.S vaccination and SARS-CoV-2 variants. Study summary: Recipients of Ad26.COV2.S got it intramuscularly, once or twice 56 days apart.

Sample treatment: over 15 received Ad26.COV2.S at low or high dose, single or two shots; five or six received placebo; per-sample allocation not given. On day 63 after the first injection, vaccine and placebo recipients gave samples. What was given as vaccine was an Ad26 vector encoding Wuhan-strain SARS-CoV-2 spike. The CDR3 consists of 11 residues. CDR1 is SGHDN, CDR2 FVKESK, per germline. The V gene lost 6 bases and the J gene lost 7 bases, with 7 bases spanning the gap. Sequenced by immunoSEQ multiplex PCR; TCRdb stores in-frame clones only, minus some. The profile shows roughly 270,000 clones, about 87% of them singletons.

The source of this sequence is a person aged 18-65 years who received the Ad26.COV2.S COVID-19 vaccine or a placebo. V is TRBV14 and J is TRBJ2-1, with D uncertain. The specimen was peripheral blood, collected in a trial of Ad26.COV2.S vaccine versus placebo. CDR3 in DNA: TGTGCCAGCAGAGGTTTAAATGAGCAGTTCTTC. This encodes CASRGLNEQFF.